A single sample gave rise to the 25 T cell receptor beta chains below, sequenced in a study of T cells after yellow fever vaccination. TCRdb passed the 5' RACE reads through MiXCR, listing each CDR3 protein once. Found here are under 300,000 distinct CDR3 sequences, 6.9% of them singletons; the top ten hold 0.65% to 0.9%. Sequencing used CD4+ T cells sorted from PBMCs, obtained 15 days after the yellow fever booster vaccination. All receptors derive from a man aged 25 to 40 who received the YFV17D yellow fever vaccine.

CDR3 sequence (DNA): TGCAGTGCTAGAGTAGTAGCAGCGGTAGGCGAGCAGTACTTC. It is translated as CSARVVAAVGEQYF. The chain uses TRBV20-1 and TRBJ2-7, with TRBD2 as a possible D gene (5 bases). This CDR3 comprises 14 residues. With 1 base removed from V and 6 bases from J, the gap between germline ends came to 16 bases. Germline loops: CDR1 DFQATT, CDR2 SNEGSKA (reference sequence).

The rearrangement uses TRBV11-2 and TRBJ1-6, with D uncertain. The CDR3 covers 18 residues. V lost 1 base and J 4 bases, leaving 17 bases between the germline ends. Germline V gene sequence: CDR1 SGHAT, CDR2 FQNNGV. CDR3 protein: CASSLVHRTGTYNSPLHF. The DNA of the CDR3 is TGTGCCAGCAGCTTAGTCCACCGGACGGGAACATATAATTCACCCCTCCACTTT.

The rearrangement joins TRBV7-2 to TRBJ2-1; unclear D gene. V lost 0 bases to trimming and J lost 6 bases, with 15 bases between them. There are 16 residues in the CDR3. Germline CDR1 SGHTA, CDR2 FQGNSA. DNA for the CDR3: TGTGCCAGCAGCTTAGCGATGGACCCCCGCTTCAATGAGCAGTTCTTC. As protein: CASSLAMDPRFNEQFF.

This chain connects TRBV5-1 to TRBJ2-2; no reliable D call. Germline V gene lookup returns CDR1 SGHRS and CDR2 YFSETQ. V was clipped by 6 bases and J by 6 bases, with 15 bases between them. CDR3 size: 14 residues. The CDR3 spells CASTLPSSPGELFF. The CDR3, as DNA: TGCGCCAGCACCCTCCCTTCTAGTCCCGGGGAGCTGTTTTTT.

This clonotype was seen more than once but under ten times. The rearrangement uses TRBV6-5 and TRBJ2-7; 12 bases match TRBD1. CDR1 and CDR2 (germline): MNHEY, SVGAGI. Trimming at V came to 2 bases and at J to 2 bases, leaving 7 bases not matched to a gene. There are 17 residues in the CDR3. CDR3 nucleotides: TGTGCCAGCAGTTACCGCGCCGGGACAGGGGGCCCCTACGAGCAGTACTTC. As protein: CASSYRAGTGGPYEQYF.

The rearrangement links TRBV5-1 to TRBJ2-7, with 8 bases lining up with TRBD1. The CDR3 totals 15 residues. V was pared by 5 bases and J by 1 base, with 8 bases of the junction left unmatched. Germline V CDR1 and CDR2: SGHRS, YFSETQ. The DNA for the CDR3 is TGCGCCAGCAGGATAGCGGACAGGGCTTCCTACGAGCAGTACTTC. Translated, it gives CASRIADRASYEQYF.

This clonotype was picked up a small number of times. V usage is TRBV2 and J usage is TRBJ2-1; TRBD1 matches 9 bases. Per the germline V gene, CDR1 is SNHLY and CDR2 is FYNNEI. V shed 4 bases and J 4 bases; nucleotides not matched to a gene: 5. The CDR3 extends over 15 amino acids. Written as DNA, the CDR3 is TGTGCCAGCAGTGCCGGGACAGGGAATTACAATGAGCAGTTCTTC. This translates into CASSAGTGNYNEQFF.

This clonotype was detected ten times or more. This rearrangement joins TRBV12-3 or TRBV12-4 to TRBJ2-3; D is undetermined. V lost 2 bases to trimming and J lost 2 bases, with 11 bases between them. The CDR3 loop spans 15 amino acids. Here the CDR3 DNA reads TGTGCCAGCAGTTTACGGCTAGGGTCCACAGATACGCAGTATTTT. Translating gives CASSLRLGSTDTQYF.

This clonotype was seen a handful of times. The V call is TRBV5-1, the J call TRBJ2-5; 7 bases line up with TRBD1. J gave up 4 bases and V 0 bases, and 6 bases lay outside the gene matches. Germline V gene lookup returns CDR1 SGHRS and CDR2 YFSETQ. There are 15 residues in the CDR3. As DNA, the CDR3 is TGCGCCAGCAGCTTGGATGGGACAGTGGGAGAGACCCAGTACTTC. Protein: CASSLDGTVGETQYF.

A few counts support this clonotype. The V and J genes are TRBV7-2 and TRBJ2-7; TRBD2 matches at 8 bases. J lost 2 bases, V lost 5 bases, and 5 bases had no gene match. Germline V lookup: CDR1 SGHTA, CDR2 FQGNSA. There are 14 residues in the CDR3. The DNA of the CDR3 is TGTGCCAGCAGCCGACTAGCGTATCCCTACGAGCAGTACTTC. It is translated as CASSRLAYPYEQYF.

There are many counts of this clonotype. V and J are TRBV12-3 or TRBV12-4 and TRBJ1-2; D not certain. Trimming removed 5 bases at V and 2 bases at J, with 9 bases between. This CDR3 spans 13 amino acids. The CDR3: CASSVDLNYGYTF. The CDR3 DNA sequence: TGTGCCAGCAGTGTGGACCTCAACTATGGCTACACCTTC.

The chain combines TRBV5-1 with TRBJ2-7, with TRBD1 identical over 9 bases. This CDR3 has 12 amino acids. J lost 12 bases, V lost 3 bases, and 7 bases had no gene match. CDR1 SGHRS and CDR2 YFSETQ come from the germline V gene. The CDR3 loop reads CASSWGQGQPYF. DNA of the CDR3: TGCGCCAGCAGCTGGGGACAGGGTCAACCGTACTTC.

The sample holds many counts of this clonotype. V and J are TRBV20-1 and TRBJ2-7, with D possibly being TRBD1 (7 bases). CDR3 length: 13 residues. Deletions cut 6 bases from V and 4 bases from J, with 16 bases between. Germline loops: CDR1 DFQATT, CDR2 SNEGSKA (reference sequence). CDR3 nucleotides: TGCAGTGCCCTAGGAGGGGGCAGATACGAGCAGTACTTC. Translating it yields CSALGGGRYEQYF.

The chain carries TRBV12-3 or TRBV12-4 and TRBJ2-1; TRBD2 might be the D (6 bases). Trimming removed 3 bases from V and 0 bases from J, with 12 bases in between. The CDR3 sequence is 16 residues long. CDR3 in amino acids: CASSFAFGSSYNEQFF. The CDR3 DNA is TGTGCCAGCAGTTTCGCGTTCGGGAGCTCCTACAATGAGCAGTTCTTC.

This chain links TRBV12-3 or TRBV12-4 with TRBJ2-2; D gene ambiguous. The CDR3 has 16 residues. V was clipped by 1 base and J by 0 bases, with 9 bases between them. The CDR3 DNA reads TGTGCCAGCAGTTTAGGTGGAAACGCGAACACCGGGGAGCTGTTTTTT. Translation: CASSLGGNANTGELFF.

The gene calls are TRBV19 and TRBJ1-1; the D is unclear. The CDR3 extends over 15 amino acids. Trimming cost V 6 bases and J 7 bases, with 21 bases left between them. Germline V gene lookup returns CDR1 LNHDA and CDR2 SQIVND (reference sequence). CDR3 sequence: CASRRVGLGGNEAFF. In DNA form, the CDR3 reads TGTGCCAGTAGACGTGTCGGCCTTGGAGGGAATGAAGCTTTCTTT. Full variable domain (missing parts from reference TRBV19 and TRBJ1-1): DGGITQSPKYLFRKEGQNVTLSCEQNLNHDAMYWYRQDPGQGLRLIYYSQIVNDFQKGDIAEGYSVSREKKESFPLTVTSAQKNPTAFYLCASRRVGLGGNEAFFGQGTRLTVV.

The table lists this clonotype with a few counts. A read error may produce the germline difference seen at one junction end. The chain has TRBV6-1 and TRBJ2-7, with TRBD1 as a possible D gene (6 bases). Germline V gene lookup returns CDR1 MNHNS and CDR2 SASEGT. CDR3 length: 15 residues. CDR3 in amino acids: CASSHRVGIKYEQYF. CDR3 coding DNA: TGTGCCAGCAGCCACAGGGTCGGGATTAAATACGAACAGTACTTC.

The V gene is TRBV4-2, the J gene TRBJ2-1; D possibly uses TRBD1 or TRBD2 (6 bases each). CDR1 LGHNA and CDR2 YNFKEQ come from the germline V gene. The CDR3 runs to 15 residues. Trimming removed 5 bases from V and 0 bases from J, with 11 bases in between. The CDR3 region has the DNA TGTGCCAGCAGCAGGGGGGCAAACTCCTACAATGAGCAGTTCTTC. Its translation: CASSRGANSYNEQFF.

This clonotype was counted only a few times. The V call is TRBV11-2, the J call TRBJ1-4; tentative D call: TRBD1 (5 bases). CDR1 SGHAT and CDR2 FQNNGV come from the germline V gene. The CDR3 has 15 amino acids. Trimming took 6 bases from V and 5 from J, leaving 16 bases between them. The DNA for the CDR3 is TGTGCCAGCAGAAACCCGGGACGAAGGAATGAAAAACTGTTTTTT. Amino acids: CASRNPGRRNEKLFF.

This clonotype was seen ten or more times. The V and J genes are TRBV29-1 and TRBJ1-5, with TRBD1 matching 8 bases. The ends lost 7 bases at V and 5 bases at J; junction bases unmatched: 13. The CDR3 runs to 15 residues. CDR1 and CDR2 (germline): SQVTM, ANQGSEA. This chain's CDR3 is CSAQKGTGRDQPQHF. In DNA form, the CDR3 reads TGCAGCGCTCAAAAAGGGACAGGAAGGGATCAGCCCCAGCATTTT.

The sample holds a few counts of this clonotype. The genes are TRBV21-1 and TRBJ2-4; TRBD2, the table's D call, lacks a check against the DNA. TRBV21-1 is given as a pseudogene. The CDR3 runs 16 residues. CDR3 residues: CASSNWTSRDRDIQYF. The CDR3 region has the DNA TGTGCCAGCAGCAACTGGACTAGTCGAGATCGAGACATTCAGTACTTC.

The rearrangement joins TRBV19 to TRBJ1-2, with 10 bases that match TRBD1. Looked up from germline, CDR1 is LNHDA and CDR2 is SQIVND (reference sequence). Trimming cost V 7 bases and J 2 bases; bases outside gene matches: 4. The length of the CDR3 is 14 residues. The CDR3 loop reads CASIQTGGNYGYTF. The DNA of the CDR3 is TGTGCCAGTATCCAGACAGGGGGCAACTATGGCTACACCTTC.

This clonotype occurred many times. The chain couples TRBV20-1 to TRBJ2-1; unclear D gene. The CDR3 sequence is 16 residues long. Germline V lookup: CDR1 DFQATT, CDR2 SNEGSKA (reference sequence). V shed 2 bases and J shed 0 bases, with 14 bases lying between them. The CDR3 reads CSARIAPDPSYNEQFF. Here the CDR3 DNA reads TGCAGTGCTAGAATCGCCCCGGATCCCTCCTACAATGAGCAGTTCTTC.

The table lists this clonotype with a few counts. The chain is built from TRBV2 and TRBJ1-2, with 7 bases matching TRBD1. The germline gives CDR1 SNHLY, CDR2 FYNNEI. The CDR3 has 12 residues. Trimming cost V 6 bases and J 7 bases; bases outside gene matches: 5. The chain's CDR3 is CASRTTGAGYTF. Written as DNA, the CDR3 is TGTGCCAGCAGGACTACAGGGGCTGGCTACACCTTC.

This clonotype was observed many times. Here the CDR3 DNA reads TGTGCCAGCAGTACAGGGGCTAACACCGGGGAGCTGTTTTTT. This encodes CASSTGANTGELFF. The chain uses TRBV6-1 and TRBJ2-2; 7 bases fit TRBD1. The trim removed 5 bases at V and 2 bases at J, leaving 2 bases unmatched. Germline-derived CDR1 and CDR2 are MNHNS and SASEGT. The CDR3 is made up of 14 amino acids.